This is a list of T cell receptor beta chains from one sample in a study of blood T cell repertoires in COVID-19. Measured with immunoSEQ multiplex PCR; TCRdb has only the in-frame clones, and not every one. Of fewer than 400,000 clones in the sample, around nine tenths were seen once. Input material: PBMCs or T cells enriched from blood (not recorded which). Receptors originate from a woman in her 50s who had recovered from COVID-19. The CDR3 runs from the conserved cysteine through the conserved F or W. The D gene is left open where the match is weak. Expanded clones get a size class; other rows say once, few or many, or leave the size out.

>TRBJ2-3|TRBV7-3|.|.
CASSWGYTDTQYF
TGTGCCAGCAGCTGGGGCTACACAGATACGCAGTATTTT
>TRBJ2-7|TRBV12-3/TRBV12-4|.|.
CASSRVSNEQYF
TGTGCCAGCAGCCGAGTCTCCAACGAGCAGTACTTC
>TRBJ2-7|TRBV7-9|.|.
CASSGQGLYEQYF
TGTGCCAGCAGTGGTCAGGGACTCTACGAGCAGTACTTC
>TRBJ2-7|TRBV3-1/TRBV3-2|once|.
CASSQEVRTYTYEQYF
TGTGCCAGCAGCCAAGAAGTAAGGACATACACCTACGAGCAGTACTTC
>TRBJ2-1|TRBV7-2|.|TRBD2
CASSPLGAGGLNEQFF
TGTGCCAGCAGCCCCTTAGGGGCGGGGGGTCTGAATGAGCAGTTCTTC
>TRBJ1-5|TRBV4-1|once|.
CASSQAELDSNQPQHF
TGCGCCAGCAGCCAAGCCGAGCTAGACAGCAATCAGCCCCAGCATTTT
>TRBJ2-1|TRBV13|.|.
CASSHREYYNEQFF
TGTGCCAGCAGCCACCGGGAGTACTACAATGAGCAGTTCTTC
>TRBJ1-2|TRBV9|few|TRBD1
CASSGGVGTGYGYTF
TGTGCCAGCAGCGGGGGTGTAGGGACAGGGTATGGCTACACCTTC
>TRBJ1-6|TRBV6-1|.|TRBD1
CASSEPTTGDNSPLHF
TGTGCCAGCAGTGAACCCACAACAGGGGATAATTCACCCCTCCACTTT
>TRBJ1-2|TRBV2|.|.
CASPGGGDYGYTF
TGTGCCAGCCCCGGGGGTGGGGATTATGGCTACACCTTC
>TRBJ1-5|TRBV28|.|TRBD1
CASSLPGTGKKPQHF
TGTGCCAGCAGTCTCCCCGGGACAGGGAAGAAGCCCCAGCATTTT
>TRBJ1-4|TRBV25-1|.|.
CASSERGRQNEKLFF
TGTGCCAGCAGTGAAAGGGGCAGACAGAATGAAAAACTGTTTTTT
>TRBJ2-3|TRBV7-2|.|TRBD1
CASSIWYPGTGRTDTQYF
TGTGCCAGCAGCATTTGGTATCCCGGGACAGGGCGCACAGATACGCAGTATTTT
>TRBJ1-6|TRBV7-6|.|.
CASSRGHDSPLHF
TGTGCCAGCAGTCGAGGACACGATTCACCCCTCCACTTT
>TRBJ1-2|TRBV7-9|.|.
CASSSGPRDYTF
TGTGCCAGCAGCTCGGGCCCCCGGGACTACACCTTC
>TRBJ2-1|TRBV27|.|TRBD1
CASSIGTGGNNEQFF
TGTGCCAGCAGTATAGGGACAGGGGGCAACAATGAGCAGTTCTTC
>TRBJ1-2|TRBV6-6|.|.
CASSSPGLIYGYTF
TGTGCCAGCAGTTCCCCGGGACTCATCTATGGCTACACCTTC
>TRBJ1-6|TRBV5-1|once|TRBD1
CASSLVGQGASYNSPLHF
TGCGCCAGCAGCTTGGTTGGGCAGGGGGCCTCCTATAATTCACCCCTCCACTTT
>TRBJ2-3|TRBV24-1|.|TRBD2
CATSGTSGGTDTQYF
TGTGCCACCAGTGGTACTAGCGGGGGCACAGATACGCAGTATTTT
>TRBJ1-5|TRBV7-9|.|TRBD1
CATVGTGDQPQHF
TGTGCCACGGTGGGGACAGGGGATCAGCCCCAGCATTTT
>TRBJ2-2|TRBV27|.|TRBD1
CASSPLGQPTGELFF
TGTGCCAGCAGCCCCCTGGGACAGCCCACCGGGGAGCTGTTTTTT
>TRBJ2-2|TRBV30|.|.
CAWSLTVNTGELFF
TGTGCCTGGAGTTTGACAGTGAACACCGGGGAGCTGTTTTTT
>TRBJ1-5|TRBV18|.|TRBD1
CASSTEDREDSNQPQHF
TGTGCCAGCTCAACTGAGGACAGGGAAGATAGCAATCAGCCCCAGCATTTT
>TRBJ2-5|TRBV6-2/TRBV6-3|.|.
CASSSPETQYF
TGTGCCAGCAGTTCTCCAGAGACCCAGTACTTC
>TRBJ1-1|TRBV24-1|few|.
CATRGHSMNTEAFF
TGTGCCACCAGAGGTCACAGTATGAACACTGAAGCTTTCTTT
>TRBJ1-4|TRBV7-2|.|.
CASSPGDLGNEKLFF
TGTGCCAGCAGCCCAGGGGATCTGGGGAATGAAAAACTGTTTTTT
>TRBJ1-1|TRBV6-5|.|.
CASRSQGPNTEAFF
TGTGCCAGCAGATCACAGGGCCCGAACACTGAAGCTTTCTTT
>TRBJ1-6|TRBV19|.|.
CASRAVASNSPLHF
TGTGCCAGTAGGGCGGTTGCGAGTAATTCACCCCTCCACTTT
>TRBJ2-2|TRBV5-1|once|TRBD2
CASSRTSDTNTGELFF
TGCGCCAGCAGCCGTACTAGCGACACTAACACCGGGGAGCTGTTTTTT
>TRBJ1-2|TRBV6-5|.|TRBD1
CASSWTGAYGYTF
TGTGCCAGCAGTTGGACAGGGGCCTATGGCTACACCTTC
>TRBJ2-3|TRBV4-3|few|.
CASSQELSGGTQYF
TGCGCCAGCAGCCAAGAGTTGAGTGGGGGCACGCAGTATTTT
>TRBJ1-6|TRBV30|.|.
CAWSILLGGPPLHF
TGTGCCTGGAGTATACTTCTGGGGGGTCCACCCCTCCACTTT
>TRBJ1-1|TRBV6-5|.|.
CASGRAPLTNTEAFF
TGTGCCAGCGGTAGAGCCCCTCTAACCAACACTGAAGCTTTCTTT
>TRBJ2-3|TRBV5-1|.|.
CASSFGTEADTQYF
TGCGCCAGCAGCTTCGGTACGGAGGCAGATACGCAGTATTTT
>TRBJ1-6|TRBV3-1/TRBV3-2|.|.
CASRATRTLNSPLHF
TGTGCCAGCAGAGCTACCCGGACACTTAATTCACCCCTCCACTTT
>TRBJ2-7|TRBV4-2|.|TRBD2
CASSQDYGLAPPEQYF
TGTGCCAGCAGCCAAGATTACGGACTAGCCCCCCCCGAGCAGTACTTC
>TRBJ1-2|TRBV24-1|.|.
CATSREGNDYTF
TGTGCCACCAGTCGTGAGGGTAACGACTACACCTTC
>TRBJ1-1|TRBV27|.|.
CASSPYMDTEAFF
TGTGCCAGCAGTCCGTACATGGACACTGAAGCTTTCTTT
>TRBJ1-2|TRBV6-5|.|.
CASSYSGMRSGYTF
TGTGCCAGCAGTTACTCCGGAATGCGGTCTGGCTACACCTTC
>TRBJ2-5|TRBV2|once|TRBD2
CASSEAKRGGGETQYF
TGTGCCAGCAGTGAAGCTAAGCGGGGGGGTGGAGAGACCCAGTACTTC
>TRBJ2-5|TRBV5-1|.|TRBD2
CASSYGTSKETQYF
TGCGCCAGCAGCTACGGGACTAGCAAAGAGACCCAGTACTTC
>TRBJ2-7|TRBV19|few|TRBD1
CASSSIRDRVRHEQYF
TGTGCCAGTAGTTCAATCCGGGACAGGGTAAGGCACGAGCAGTACTTC
>TRBJ1-2|TRBV18|.|TRBD1
CASSPGAGGNYGYTF
TGTGCCAGCTCACCAGGGGCAGGGGGTAACTATGGCTACACCTTC
>TRBJ1-4|TRBV4-3|.|TRBD1
CASSQGAGTGEKLFF
TGCGCCAGCAGCCAAGGTGCAGGGACAGGTGAAAAACTGTTTTTT
>TRBJ1-2|TRBV3-1/TRBV3-2|few|.
CASSQGQFYGYTF
TGTGCCAGCAGCCAAGGACAGTTCTATGGCTACACCTTC
>TRBJ2-7|TRBV14|.|TRBD1
CASSQDTHRGYYEQYF
TGTGCCAGCAGCCAAGATACTCACAGGGGGTACTACGAGCAGTACTTC
>TRBJ2-7|TRBV5-8|once|TRBD1
CASSLGTGATTEQYF
TGTGCCAGCAGCTTGGGGACAGGGGCTACGACCGAGCAGTACTTC
>TRBJ1-1|TRBV5-1|.|TRBD1
CASRQNGQGANTEAFF
TGCGCCAGCAGGCAGAACGGACAGGGGGCGAACACTGAAGCTTTCTTT
>TRBJ2-7|TRBV5-1|.|TRBD2
CASSPASAGHEQYF
TGCGCCAGCAGCCCGGCCTCAGCGGGGCACGAGCAGTACTTC
>TRBJ1-1|TRBV6-5|.|.
CASSLSGDTEAFF
TGTGCCAGCAGCCTATCCGGGGACACTGAAGCTTTCTTT
>TRBJ1-5|TRBV12-3/TRBV12-4|.|.
CASSTLSNQPQHF
TGTGCCAGTTCGACACTTAGCAATCAGCCCCAGCATTTT
>TRBJ2-3|TRBV5-6|.|TRBD2
CASSLLAGTDTQYF
TGTGCCAGCAGCTTGCTAGCGGGGACAGATACGCAGTATTTT
>TRBJ1-3|TRBV7-9|many|TRBD1
CASSWSGQLSSGNTIYF
TGTGCCAGCAGCTGGTCGGGACAGCTAAGCTCTGGAAACACCATATATTTT
>TRBJ1-2|TRBV28|few|TRBD1
CASSITGQGLYGYTF
TGTGCCAGCAGTATCACGGGACAGGGCCTCTATGGCTACACCTTC
>TRBJ1-5|TRBV12-3/TRBV12-4|.|.
CASSLRGQPQHF
TGTGCCAGCAGTTTAAGGGGTCAGCCCCAGCATTTT
>TRBJ2-7|TRBV27|.|TRBD1
CASSLIGTGRSLNF
TGTGCCAGCAGTTTAATCGGGACAGGGAGATCTCTCAACTTC
>TRBJ1-2|TRBV5-1|.|.
CASSPGWGGGYTF
TGCGCCAGCAGCCCTGGTTGGGGGGGCGGCTACACCTTC
>TRBJ1-5|TRBV27|.|TRBD1
CASRPGTDNQPQHF
TGTGCCAGCAGACCTGGGACAGACAATCAGCCCCAGCATTTT
>TRBJ1-2|TRBV6-5|.|.
CASSYSLQGNYGYTF
TGTGCCAGCAGTTACTCCCTCCAGGGCAACTATGGCTACACCTTC
>TRBJ2-7|TRBV12-3/TRBV12-4|.|TRBD1
CASSSQGAGEQYF
TGTGCCAGCAGTTCGCAGGGGGCTGGGGAGCAGTACTTC